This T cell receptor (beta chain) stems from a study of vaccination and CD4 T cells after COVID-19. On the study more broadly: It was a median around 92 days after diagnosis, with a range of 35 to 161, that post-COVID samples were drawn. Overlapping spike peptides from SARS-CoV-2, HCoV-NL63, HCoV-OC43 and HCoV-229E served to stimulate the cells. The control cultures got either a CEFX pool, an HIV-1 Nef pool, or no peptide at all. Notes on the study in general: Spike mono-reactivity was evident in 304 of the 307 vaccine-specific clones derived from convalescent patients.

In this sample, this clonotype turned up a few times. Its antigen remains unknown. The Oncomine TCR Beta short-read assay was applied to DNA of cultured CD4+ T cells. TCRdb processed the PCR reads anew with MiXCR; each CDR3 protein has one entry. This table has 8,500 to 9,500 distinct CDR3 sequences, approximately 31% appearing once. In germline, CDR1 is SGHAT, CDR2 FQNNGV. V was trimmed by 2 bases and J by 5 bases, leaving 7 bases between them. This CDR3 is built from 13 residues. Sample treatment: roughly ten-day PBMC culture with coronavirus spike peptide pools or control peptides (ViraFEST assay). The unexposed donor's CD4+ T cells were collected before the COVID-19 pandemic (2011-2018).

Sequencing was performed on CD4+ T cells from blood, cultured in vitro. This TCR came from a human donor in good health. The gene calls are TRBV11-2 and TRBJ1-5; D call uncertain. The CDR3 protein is CASSLTVDQPQHF. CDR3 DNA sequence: TGTGCCAGCAGCTTAACCGTGGATCAGCCCCAGCATTTT. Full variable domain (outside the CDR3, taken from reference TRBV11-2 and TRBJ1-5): EAGVAQSPRYKIIEKRQSVAFWCNPISGHATLYWYQQILGQGPKLLIQFQNNGVVDDSQLPKDRFSAERLKGVDSTLKIQPAKLEDSAVYLCASSLTVDQPQHFGDGTRLSIL.